The 9 T cell receptor beta chains presented below share a single source sample, sequenced in a study of T cells expressing NK-cell markers. TCRdb reprocessed the 5' RACE reads, with one entry per CDR3 protein and no DNA. This table holds 400,000 to 500,000 distinct CDR3 sequences. Sequencing used blood T cells: a sorted CD56 or NKG2C T cell subset, CD4+ or CD8+ T cells, or bulk PBMC T cells (not recorded which). These receptors were taken from a woman between 18 and 70 years old in good health.

The chain combines TRBV5-1 with TRBJ2-3; TCRdb outputs TRBD1, but without DNA this stays unchecked. The germline V gene encodes CDR1 SGHRS and CDR2 YFSETQ. The CDR3 spans 14 residues. The CDR3 sequence: CASSSGQIQDTQYF.

The chain carries TRBV7-2 and TRBJ1-3; the D call from TCRdb, TRBD1, cannot be confirmed without DNA. CDR3 length: 15 amino acids. Germline V gene sequence: CDR1 SGHTA, CDR2 FQGNSA. CDR3 loop: CASSSQVGSGNTIYF.

The rearrangement uses TRBV6-2 or TRBV6-3 and TRBJ2-3; absent DNA, TCRdb's TRBD1 call cannot be checked. CDR3 length: 12 amino acids. Germline lookup yields CDR1 MNHEY and CDR2 SVGEGT. The CDR3 spells CASSHDRGPQYF.

This chain links TRBV6-1 with TRBJ2-1; TCRdb outputs TRBD1, but without DNA this stays unchecked. There are 13 residues in the CDR3. The germline CDR1 and CDR2 sequences are MNHNS and SASEGT. CDR3 sequence: CATGAGSYNEQFF.

The chain couples TRBV20-1 to TRBJ1-1. The V gene's germline CDR1 is DFQATT and CDR2 SNEGSKA (reference sequence). This CDR3 is 11 amino acids long. CDR3 region: CSASRNTEAFF.

The J gene is TRBJ2-3, the V gene TRBV20-1; as DNA is missing, the TRBD1 call by TCRdb cannot be tested. The germline CDR1 and CDR2 sequences are DFQATT and SNEGSKA (reference sequence). CDR3 size: 15 residues. The CDR3 spells CSARGDRGTTDTQYF.

The rearrangement links TRBV19 to TRBJ2-2; TCRdb gives TRBD2 as the D gene, but with no DNA this cannot be confirmed. Germline assignment: CDR1 LNHDA and CDR2 SQIVND (reference sequence). There are 15 residues in the CDR3. The CDR3 is CASSPQGRGTGELFF.

CDR3 residues: CASSSTQGVQETQYF. The rearrangement links TRBV12-3 or TRBV12-4 to TRBJ2-5; TCRdb selects TRBD1, and the lack of DNA leaves this call unchecked. This CDR3 contains 15 residues.

This chain uses TRBV5-1 with TRBJ1-1. Germline CDR1 is SGHRS and CDR2 is YFSETQ. The CDR3 runs 15 residues. CDR3 protein: CASSLGGGMNTEAFF.